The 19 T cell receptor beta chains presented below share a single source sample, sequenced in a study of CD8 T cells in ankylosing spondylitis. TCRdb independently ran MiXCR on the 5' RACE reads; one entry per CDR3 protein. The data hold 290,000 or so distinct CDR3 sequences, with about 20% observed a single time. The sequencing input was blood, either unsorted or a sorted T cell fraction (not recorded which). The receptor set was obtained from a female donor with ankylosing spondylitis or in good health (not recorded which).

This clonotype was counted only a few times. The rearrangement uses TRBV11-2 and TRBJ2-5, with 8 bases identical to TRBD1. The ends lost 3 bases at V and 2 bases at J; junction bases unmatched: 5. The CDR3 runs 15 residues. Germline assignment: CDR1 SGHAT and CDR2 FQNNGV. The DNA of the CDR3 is TGTGCCAGCAGCTTTAGAGGGACAGGACAAGAGACCCAGTACTTC. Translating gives CASSFRGTGQETQYF.

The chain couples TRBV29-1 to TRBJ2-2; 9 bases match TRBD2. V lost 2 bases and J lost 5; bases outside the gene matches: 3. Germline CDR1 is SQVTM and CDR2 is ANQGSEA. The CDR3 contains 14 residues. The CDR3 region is CSVESLAGTGELFF. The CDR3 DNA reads TGCAGCGTTGAATCCCTAGCGGGAACCGGGGAGCTGTTTTTT.

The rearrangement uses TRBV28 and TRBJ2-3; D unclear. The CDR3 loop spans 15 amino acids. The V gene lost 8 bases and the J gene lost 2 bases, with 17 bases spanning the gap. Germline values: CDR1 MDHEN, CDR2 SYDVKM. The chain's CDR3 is CASGPYRALTDTQYF. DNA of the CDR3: TGTGCCAGCGGACCATACCGGGCCCTCACAGATACGCAGTATTTT.

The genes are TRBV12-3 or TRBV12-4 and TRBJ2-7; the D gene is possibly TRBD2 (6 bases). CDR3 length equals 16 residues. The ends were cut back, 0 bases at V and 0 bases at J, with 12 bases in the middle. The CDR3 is CASSLAVGGISYEQYF. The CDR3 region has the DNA TGTGCCAGCAGTTTAGCTGTCGGGGGTATCTCCTACGAGCAGTACTTC.

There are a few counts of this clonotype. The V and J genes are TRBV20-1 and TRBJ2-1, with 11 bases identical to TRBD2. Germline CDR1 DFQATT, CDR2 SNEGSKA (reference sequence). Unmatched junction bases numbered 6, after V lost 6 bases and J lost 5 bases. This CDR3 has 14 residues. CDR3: CSAAGTSGNNEQFF. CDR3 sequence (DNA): TGCAGTGCCGCCGGGACTAGCGGCAACAATGAGCAGTTCTTC.

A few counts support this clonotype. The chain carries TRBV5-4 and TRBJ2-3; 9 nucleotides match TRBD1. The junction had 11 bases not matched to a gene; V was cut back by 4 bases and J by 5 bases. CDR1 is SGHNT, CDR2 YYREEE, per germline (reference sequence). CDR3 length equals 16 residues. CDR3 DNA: TGTGCCAGCAGCACCAAGGACAGGGGTCGAGGAGATACGCAGTATTTT. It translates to CASSTKDRGRGDTQYF.

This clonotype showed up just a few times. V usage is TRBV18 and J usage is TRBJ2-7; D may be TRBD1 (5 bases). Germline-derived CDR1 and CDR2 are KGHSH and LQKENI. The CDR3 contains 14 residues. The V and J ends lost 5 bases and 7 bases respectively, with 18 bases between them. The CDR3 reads CASSNSRVSREQYF. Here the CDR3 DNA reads TGTGCCAGCTCAAATAGCAGGGTTTCAAGGGAGCAGTACTTC.

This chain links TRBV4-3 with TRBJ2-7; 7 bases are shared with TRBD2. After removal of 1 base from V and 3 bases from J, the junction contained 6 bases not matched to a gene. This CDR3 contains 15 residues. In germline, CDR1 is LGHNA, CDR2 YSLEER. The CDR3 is CASSQGRLAVYEQYF. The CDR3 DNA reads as TGCGCCAGCAGCCAAGGGCGGCTAGCGGTCTACGAGCAGTACTTC.

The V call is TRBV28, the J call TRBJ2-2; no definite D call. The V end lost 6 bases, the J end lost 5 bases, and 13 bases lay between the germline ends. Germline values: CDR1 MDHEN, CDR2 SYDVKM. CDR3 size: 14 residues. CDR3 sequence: CASRLPSRTGELFF. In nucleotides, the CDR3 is TGTGCCAGCAGACTTCCTTCGAGAACCGGGGAGCTGTTTTTT.

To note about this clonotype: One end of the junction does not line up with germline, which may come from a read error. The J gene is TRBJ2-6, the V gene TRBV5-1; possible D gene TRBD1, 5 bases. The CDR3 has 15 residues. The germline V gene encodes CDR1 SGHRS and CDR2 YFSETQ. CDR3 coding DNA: TGCGCCAGCAGCTTGGCCTGGGCTGGGGCCGACGTCCTGACTTTC. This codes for CASSLAWAGADVLTF.

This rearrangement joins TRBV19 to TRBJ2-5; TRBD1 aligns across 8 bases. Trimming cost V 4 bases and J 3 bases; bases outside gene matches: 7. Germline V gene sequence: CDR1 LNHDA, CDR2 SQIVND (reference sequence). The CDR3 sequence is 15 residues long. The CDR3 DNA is TGTGCCAGTAGTACCCCAGGACAGGGAAAAGAGACCCAGTACTTC. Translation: CASSTPGQGKETQYF.

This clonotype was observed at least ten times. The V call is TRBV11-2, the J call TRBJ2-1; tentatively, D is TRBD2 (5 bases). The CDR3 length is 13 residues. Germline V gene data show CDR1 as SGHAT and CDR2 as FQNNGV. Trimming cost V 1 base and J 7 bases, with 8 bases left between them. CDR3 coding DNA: TGTGCCAGCAGCTTAGCCCTAGCTAATGAGCAGTTCTTC. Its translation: CASSLALANEQFF.

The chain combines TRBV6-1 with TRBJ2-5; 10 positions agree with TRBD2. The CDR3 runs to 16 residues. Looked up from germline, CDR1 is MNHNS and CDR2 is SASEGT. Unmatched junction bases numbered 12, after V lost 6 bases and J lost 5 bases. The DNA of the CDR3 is TGTGCCAGCAGGGGTACTAGCGGGAAGGCGGAGGAGACCCAGTACTTC. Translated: CASRGTSGKAEETQYF.

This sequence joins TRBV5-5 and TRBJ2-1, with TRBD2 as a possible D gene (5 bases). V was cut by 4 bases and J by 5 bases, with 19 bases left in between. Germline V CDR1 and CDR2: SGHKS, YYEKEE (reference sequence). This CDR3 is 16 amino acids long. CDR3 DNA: TGTGCCAGCAGCCCTGCGGGTCTAGCACTCAACAATGAGCAGTTCTTC. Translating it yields CASSPAGLALNNEQFF.

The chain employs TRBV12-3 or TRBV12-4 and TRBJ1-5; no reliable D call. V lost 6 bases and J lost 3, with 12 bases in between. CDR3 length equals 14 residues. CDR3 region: CASSPGGFNQPQHF. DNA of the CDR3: TGTGCCAGCAGCCCAGGAGGTTTCAATCAGCCCCAGCATTTT.

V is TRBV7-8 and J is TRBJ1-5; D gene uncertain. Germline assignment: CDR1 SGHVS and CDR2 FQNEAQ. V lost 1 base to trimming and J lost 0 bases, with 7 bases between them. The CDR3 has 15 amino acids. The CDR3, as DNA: TGTGCCAGCAGCTTAGTCCAGAATAGCAATCAGCCCCAGCATTTT. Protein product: CASSLVQNSNQPQHF. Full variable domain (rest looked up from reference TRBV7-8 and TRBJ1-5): GAGVSQSPRYKVAKRGQDVALRCDPISGHVSLFWYQQALGQGPEFLTYFQNEAQLDKSGLPSDRFFAERPEGSVSTLKIQRTQQEDSAVYLCASSLVQNSNQPQHFGDGTRLSIL.

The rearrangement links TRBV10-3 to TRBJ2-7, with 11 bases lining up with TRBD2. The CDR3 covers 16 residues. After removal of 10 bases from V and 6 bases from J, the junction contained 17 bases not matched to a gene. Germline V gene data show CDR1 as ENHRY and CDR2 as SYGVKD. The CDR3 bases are TGTGCCAGCAGGATCCAGGCTAGCGGGAGGTATGGCGAGCAGTACTTC. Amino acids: CASRIQASGRYGEQYF.

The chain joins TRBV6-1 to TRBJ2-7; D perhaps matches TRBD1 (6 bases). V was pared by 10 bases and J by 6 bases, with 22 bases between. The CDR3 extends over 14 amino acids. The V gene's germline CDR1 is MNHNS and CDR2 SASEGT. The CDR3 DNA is TGTGCCACTACTCCGGACAGAACCTACGCCGAGCAGTACTTC. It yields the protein CATTPDRTYAEQYF.

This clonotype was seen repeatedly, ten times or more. The CDR3: CSVRPSWGQPQHF. CDR3 in DNA: TGCAGCGTGAGACCCAGTTGGGGTCAGCCCCAGCATTTT. The chain links TRBV29-1 to TRBJ1-5, with D unresolved. CDR3 size: 13 residues. In germline, CDR1 is SQVTM, CDR2 ANQGSEA. Trimming pared 6 bases from V and 6 bases from J, leaving 15 bases between.